This T cell receptor beta chain was recorded in a study of CD8+ T cells in alopecia areata. Study at large: The share of scalp area affected provided the severity score for treated patients.

Specified treatment: oral pan-JAK inhibitor, 5-10 mg twice daily. Sequencing relied on a cDNA template that was reverse transcribed from extracted RNA. Clones were sequenced by immunoSEQ multiplex PCR, and TCRdb holds only the in-frame ones, with some missing. The table shows around 200,000 clones, with 53% occurring only once. Regarding the study as a whole: Under tofacitinib, numerous expanded lesional clonotypes remained detectable in scalp and blood.

With 3 bases removed from V and 0 bases from J, the gap between germline ends came to 12 bases. The CDR3 sequence is 16 residues long. The germline V gene has CDR1 SGHVS and CDR2 FNYEAQ. As for this clone: Its antigen is unknown.

This TCR came from a human donor with alopecia areata. The genes are TRBV7-6 and TRBJ2-1; D possibly corresponds to TRBD1 (5 bases). The sample consisted of CD8+ T cells sorted from blood, taken at week 24, from a patient treated with tofacitinib. CDR3 sequence reads: CASSLPGLSSYNEQFF. The CDR3 DNA reads TGTGCCAGCAGCTTGCCAGGGTTAAGCTCCTACAATGAGCAGTTCTTC.